The 21 T cell receptor beta chains given below trace back to one sample, sequenced in a study of beta chain features in type 1 diabetes. What was sequenced were expressed TCRB transcripts, since all of the isolated RNA had been reverse transcribed. The method was immunoSEQ multiplex PCR; TCRdb's version includes in-frame clones alone and lacks a portion of them. The sample lists roughly 140,000 clones; 9% to 12% were seen once. Findings and caveats of the study: Shortening of TCRB CDR3s, moderate but significant, appeared in all four CD4+ subsets of Type 1 diabetes patients.

No antigen is known for these receptors. Sequencing was carried out using central memory CD4+ T cells from blood. Every receptor here comes from a man aged 25 to 40 with type 1 diabetes.

In this sample, this clone turned up a few times. The J gene is TRBJ1-5, the V gene TRBV4-1; unclear D gene. This CDR3 is built from 15 residues. Trimming cost V 1 base and J 6 bases, with 13 bases left between them. The germline V gene encodes CDR1 MGHRA and CDR2 YSYEKL. Here the CDR3 reads CASSQAILTGQPQHF. The CDR3, as DNA: TGCGCCAGCAGCCAAGCAATACTAACGGGTCAGCCCCAGCATTTT.

The V and J genes are TRBV4-3 and TRBJ2-1, with D perhaps matching TRBD1 (5 bases). This CDR3 spans 14 amino acids. Trimming took off 1 base at V and 8 bases at J, with 12 bases between the two ends. Germline assignment: CDR1 LGHNA and CDR2 YSLEER. CDR3 in DNA: TGCGCCAGCAGCCAAGGGGGCCTAGGGGATGAGCAGTTCTTC. It translates to CASSQGGLGDEQFF.

The gene calls are TRBV9 and TRBJ2-7; perhaps TRBD1 as D (5 bases). Germline V gene data show CDR1 as SGDLS and CDR2 as YYNGEE. V was shortened by 1 base and J by 6 bases, with 14 bases between the two germline ends. CDR3 length: 14 residues. The CDR3 nucleotides are TGTGCCAGCAGCGTAAACGTAGGGGCATCCGAGCAGTACTTC. It is translated as CASSVNVGASEQYF.

In this sample, this clone turned up a few times. The rearrangement links TRBV30 to TRBJ2-7; a possible D gene is TRBD1 (5 bases). V was pared by 0 bases and J by 0 bases, with 15 bases between. Germline V gene lookup returns CDR1 GTSNPN and CDR2 SVGIG (reference sequence). The CDR3 runs 16 residues. The CDR3 region has the DNA TGTGCCTGGAGTGTACTCGACAGCCAAGTCTCCTACGAGCAGTACTTC. Protein: CAWSVLDSQVSYEQYF.

The count of this clone is one. V and J are TRBV28 and TRBJ2-2; the D gene is possibly TRBD1 (7 bases). V was clipped by 4 bases and J by 7 bases, with 13 bases between them. CDR3 length: 14 amino acids. In germline, CDR1 is MDHEN, CDR2 SYDVKM. The CDR3 reads CASSSTRGVGELFF. The CDR3 DNA reads TGTGCCAGCAGTTCGACCAGGGGGGTCGGGGAGCTGTTTTTT.

This chain uses TRBV2 with TRBJ1-2; TRBD1 matches 7 bases. The germline gives CDR1 SNHLY, CDR2 FYNNEI. Trimming at V came to 6 bases and at J to 8 bases, leaving 12 bases not matched to a gene. The CDR3 is 14 amino acids. This chain's CDR3 is CASSRIQGLDGYTF. In DNA form, the CDR3 reads TGTGCCAGCAGCAGAATACAGGGGTTGGACGGCTACACCTTC.

The sample holds a few counts of this clone. The V and J genes are TRBV19 and TRBJ1-1; TRBD1 agrees at 7 bases. Germline loops: CDR1 LNHDA, CDR2 SQIVND (reference sequence). Germline trimming cut 5 bases from V and 5 bases from J; bases unmatched to any gene: 8. The CDR3 contains 14 residues. This CDR3 is CASSLGQERTEAFF. The DNA for the CDR3 is TGTGCCAGTAGTCTTGGACAGGAACGGACTGAAGCTTTCTTT. The full variable domain, completed using reference TRBV19 and TRBJ1-1, is DGGITQSPKYLFRKEGQNVTLSCEQNLNHDAMYWYRQDPGQGLRLIYYSQIVNDFQKGDIAEGYSVSREKKESFPLTVTSAQKNPTAFYLCASSLGQERTEAFFGQGTRLTVV.

This clone was seen a few times. The CDR3 loop is CASSYDRGLDEQFF. The CDR3 coding sequence is TGTGCCAGCAGTTATGACAGGGGTCTGGATGAGCAGTTCTTC. J is TRBJ2-1 and V is TRBV7-9; 8 bases are shared with TRBD1. The CDR3 has 14 amino acids. The germline V gene encodes CDR1 SEHNR and CDR2 FQNEAQ (reference sequence). V lost 6 bases, J lost 8 bases, and 9 bases stayed unmatched. Full variable domain (outside the CDR3, taken from reference TRBV7-9 and TRBJ2-1): DTGVSQNPRHKITKRGQNVTFRCDPISEHNRLYWYRQTLGQGPEFLTYFQNEAQLEKSRLLSDRFSAERPKGSFSTLEIQRTEQGDSAMYLCASSYDRGLDEQFFGPGTRLTVL.

This clone came up a few times. Different DNA sequences within this sample yield the same CDR3. The chain uses TRBV7-9 and TRBJ2-5; 7 positions agree with TRBD2. The CDR3 covers 14 residues. J was trimmed by 5 bases and V by 5 bases; bases with no gene match: 8. The germline V gene encodes CDR1 SEHNR and CDR2 FQNEAQ (reference sequence). The CDR3 loop reads CASSPSGGQETQYF. As DNA, the CDR3 is TGTGCCAGCAGCCCCTCGGGGGGTCAGGAGACCCAGTACTTC.

This clone was recorded a few times. This CDR3 is CASSPEAHSYEQYF. The CDR3 DNA follows: TGTGCCAGCAGCCCGGAGGCCCACTCCTACGAGCAGTACTTC. This chain links TRBV4-2 with TRBJ2-7; perhaps TRBD2 as D (5 bases). Per germline, CDR1 LGHNA and CDR2 YNFKEQ. V gave up 4 bases and J gave up 0 bases, with 10 bases separating them. The CDR3 has 14 residues.

In this sample, this clone turned up a few times. The V and J genes are TRBV7-9 and TRBJ1-1, with 9 positions matching TRBD1. This CDR3 has 14 residues. The V gene end was trimmed by 5 bases and the J gene end by 4 bases; junction bases not matched to a gene: 5. Germline assignment: CDR1 SEHNR and CDR2 FQNEAQ (reference sequence). CDR3 sequence: CASSTGQGITEAFF. DNA of the CDR3: TGTGCCAGCAGCACCGGACAGGGGATCACTGAAGCTTTCTTT.

The V and J genes are TRBV9 and TRBJ2-5, with TRBD1 as a possible D gene (6 bases). V gave up 2 bases and J gave up 4 bases, with 15 bases separating them. Per the germline V gene, CDR1 is SGDLS and CDR2 is YYNGEE. The CDR3 is 15 residues long. CDR3 in DNA: TGTGCCAGCAGCGTCCAGGACAGTTCAGGAGAGACCCAGTACTTC. The encoded protein is CASSVQDSSGETQYF.

This clone occurred a few times. The rearrangement uses TRBV27 and TRBJ2-1; D perhaps matches TRBD2 (5 bases). Trimming left V 5 bases short and J 7 bases short, with 15 bases between. Germline assignment: CDR1 MNHEY and CDR2 SMNVEV (reference sequence). The CDR3 has 14 residues. Written as DNA, the CDR3 is TGTGCCAGCAGTCCCCTGCCGGGATTAAATGAGCAGTTCTTC. Protein product: CASSPLPGLNEQFF.

V and J are TRBV29-1 and TRBJ2-7; D perhaps matches TRBD2 (6 bases). Looked up from germline, CDR1 is SQVTM and CDR2 is ANQGSEA. V lost 6 bases, J lost 6 bases, and 18 bases lay in between. This CDR3 contains 13 residues. The CDR3 spells CSVGFASECEQYF. Written as DNA, the CDR3 is TGCAGCGTCGGGTTTGCTAGCGAATGCGAGCAGTACTTC.

This clone turned up a few times. The gene calls are TRBV6-5 and TRBJ2-2, with 9 bases aligning to TRBD1. This CDR3 has 15 residues. Germline V gene sequence: CDR1 MNHEY, CDR2 SVGAGI. V lost 7 bases and J lost 2; bases outside the gene matches: 5. CDR3 in amino acids: CASTWDRVNTGELFF. The CDR3 region has the DNA TGTGCCAGCACTTGGGACAGGGTTAACACCGGGGAGCTGTTTTTT.

A few counts support this clone. The V gene is TRBV7-2, the J gene TRBJ2-3; weak D call: TRBD1 (5 bases). Germline lookup yields CDR1 SGHTA and CDR2 FQGNSA. The CDR3 runs 15 residues. V dropped 1 base and J dropped 4 bases, with 12 bases sitting between them. The CDR3 here is CASSLGDRRADTQYF. The CDR3 coding sequence is TGTGCCAGCAGCTTAGGTGACAGAAGAGCAGATACGCAGTATTTT. The complete variable domain, with remaining parts taken from reference TRBV7-2 and TRBJ2-3, reads GAGVSQSPSNKVTEKGKDVELRCDPISGHTALYWYRQSLGQGLEFLIYFQGNSAPDKSGLPSDRFSAERTGGSVSTLTIQRTQQEDSAVYLCASSLGDRRADTQYFGPGTRLTVL.

This sequence joins TRBV29-1 and TRBJ2-2; 15 bases are a match to TRBD2. The V gene's germline CDR1 is SQVTM and CDR2 ANQGSEA. V dropped 6 bases and J dropped 7; count of bases not matched to a gene: 6. The CDR3 has 15 amino acids. The CDR3, as DNA: TGCAGCGTCCAAGGACTAGCGGGAGGGCTCGGGGAGCTGTTTTTT. Protein: CSVQGLAGGLGELFF.

Only a few counts were recorded for this clone. The chain is built from TRBV11-1 and TRBJ2-7; 9 bases line up with TRBD2. Trimming at V came to 6 bases and at J to 5 bases, leaving 5 bases not matched to a gene. CDR3 size: 13 residues. Germline V gene sequence: CDR1 SGHAT, CDR2 FQDESV (reference sequence). Here the CDR3 reads CASRNSGRDEQYF. Here the CDR3 DNA reads TGTGCCAGCAGAAATAGCGGGAGAGACGAGCAGTACTTC.

This clone was found many times. The chain recombines TRBV6-5 with TRBJ2-7, with 8 bases aligning to TRBD1. J lost 6 bases, V lost 6 bases, and 1 base had no gene match. Looked up from germline, CDR1 is MNHEY and CDR2 is SVGAGI. The CDR3 spans 11 residues. CDR3 in DNA: TGTGCCAGCAGCGGACAGGGCGAGCAGTACTTC. The encoded protein is CASSGQGEQYF.

This clone was recorded a few times. The chain employs TRBV4-2 and TRBJ1-1; D remains ambiguous. CDR3 length equals 16 residues. Germline CDR1 is LGHNA and CDR2 is YNFKEQ. V was cut by 0 bases and J by 1 base, with 12 bases left in between. The CDR3 region is CASSQDPQVRNTEAFF. Here the CDR3 DNA reads TGTGCCAGCAGCCAAGATCCCCAAGTGAGGAACACTGAAGCTTTCTTT.

A few counts support this clone. J is TRBJ2-6 and V is TRBV18, with D maybe TRBD1 (5 bases). The germline gives CDR1 KGHSH, CDR2 LQKENI. This CDR3 region has 17 residues. Between the trimmed V and J ends, which lost 2 bases and 0 bases, there was a span of 11 bases. The CDR3 is CASSPSAGNSGANVLTF. The CDR3 DNA is TGTGCCAGCTCACCATCCGCAGGGAACTCTGGGGCCAACGTCCTGACTTTC.